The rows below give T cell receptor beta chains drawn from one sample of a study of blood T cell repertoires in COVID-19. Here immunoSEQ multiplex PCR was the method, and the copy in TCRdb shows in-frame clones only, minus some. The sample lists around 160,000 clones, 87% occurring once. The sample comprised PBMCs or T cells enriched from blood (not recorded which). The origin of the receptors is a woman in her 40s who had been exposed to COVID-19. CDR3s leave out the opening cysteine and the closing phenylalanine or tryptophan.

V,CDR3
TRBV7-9,ASSPGLAGGTDTQY
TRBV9,ASSGPSGSRFTGELF
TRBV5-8,ASSPQGFYGYT
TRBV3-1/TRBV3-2,ASSPQAGLDQPQH
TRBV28,ASSPTGTGAYEQY
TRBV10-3,AISGTGDEQF
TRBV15,ATSRDGGDEKLF
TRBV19,ASTPGRGGYGYT
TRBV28,ASTARGFSYNEQF
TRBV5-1,ASSLAEESYNEQF
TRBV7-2,ASSFVGVVSGNTIY
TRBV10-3,AIRDRGHSNTGELF
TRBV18,ASSPGTGKVHEQY
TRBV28,ASSSKPLKTQY
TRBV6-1,ASSDNRGPNQPQH
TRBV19,ASSIREVAVYGYT
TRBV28,ASITGQNTGELF
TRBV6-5,ASSYGTGAYNEQF
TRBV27,ASKPPWGGAEGNTIY
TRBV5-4,ASSLGGVEQY
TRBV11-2,ASSPRGNTEAF
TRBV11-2,ASRPGLAGRNTGELF
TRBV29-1,SVGGGSRGEKLF
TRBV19,ASSIGQASYEQY
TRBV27,ASSSSLGSSWYEQY
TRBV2,ASSERGGQF
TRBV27,ASSSGTVMNTEAF
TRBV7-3,ASSLIAPGGPNTGELF
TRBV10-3,AISIGENTEAF
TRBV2,ASTRTGANYGYT
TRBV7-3,ASSSSGGGGTDTQY
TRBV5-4,ASSLAPQGGYT
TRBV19,ASSIAWREYDGYT
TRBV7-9,ASSPLGLSEQY
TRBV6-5,ASSPGPNSPLH
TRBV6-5,ASSYRGAPGNTIY